This T cell receptor beta chain was profiled in a study of cytomegalovirus exposure and HLA in healthy donors. Study-level background: Within an early data release were around 87 million unique TCRs drawn from HLA-typed donors. Study-level results: Researchers reported in a later analysis that common viral pathogens appeared linked to several top clusters. HLA restriction was apparent for most CMV-associated TCR beta chains in a later analysis.

The CDR3 is 13 residues long. Germline loops: CDR1 MDHEN, CDR2 SYDVKM. V dropped 3 bases and J dropped 10 bases, with 15 bases sitting between them. PCR primers comprised 60 Vbeta and 13 Jbeta primers. Method: immunoSEQ multiplex PCR; TCRdb's copy keeps in-frame clones and lacks some. Here the sample spans 90,000 to 110,000 clones, about three quarters being singletons. With regard to this clone: Its antigen remains unidentified.

The sample was PBMCs. This receptor was identified in a woman in her 40s in good health and CMV-seropositive. The V and J genes are TRBV28 and TRBJ1-1; D is ambiguous. CDR3 DNA sequence: TGTGCCAGCAGTTTCAACCCCGGGATTGGAGCTTTCTTT. This codes for CASSFNPGIGAFF.